Listed here is a single TCR beta chain. With 3 bases removed from V and 1 base from J, the gap between germline ends came to 6 bases. The CDR3 length is 13 residues. Germline assignment: CDR1 SGHAT and CDR2 FQNNGV. This record belongs to a study of blood T cell repertoires in COVID-19. Study as a whole: Collection of acute and convalescent COVID-19 samples took place in the United States, Italy and Spain. The analysed material was cDNA or gDNA that came from T cells, B-cell-depleted T cells, or PBMCs.

As processed by the authors: Estimation of nucleated cell counts was performed using reference gene primer amplification. Generated by immunoSEQ multiplex PCR, the TCRdb table keeps only in-frame clones and is missing some. V and J calls and clone size come straight from that table; D and trimming were deduced from the DNA. This table holds about 68,000 clones, approximately 90% found once. The sequencing input was peripheral blood. The receptor comes from a man in his fifties with acute or convalescent COVID-19. The V and J genes are TRBV11-2 and TRBJ1-1, with D uncertain. CDR3 region: CASSFSQNTEAFF. The CDR3, as DNA: TGTGCCAGCAGCTTCAGTCAGAACACTGAAGCTTTCTTT.